A single sample is the source of the 10 T cell receptor beta chains below, sequenced in a study of T cells in Graves' hyperthyroidism and ophthalmopathy. TCR beta CDR3 region amplification was performed from RNA transcripts. Initially, a first-round RT-PCR of the TCR CDR3 employed the HTBI primer set. MiXCR, applied by TCRdb to the multiplex PCR reads, yields one record per CDR3 protein. This repertoire shows 490,000 or so distinct CDR3 sequences, approximately 23% found once; its top ten account for around 47%. Sequencing was carried out using blood. The receptor source for this set is a woman aged 70-85 years with Graves' ophthalmopathy.

This rearrangement joins TRBV7-2 to TRBJ2-5; D not certain. The ends were cut back, 0 bases at V and 4 bases at J, with 15 bases in the middle. The CDR3 has 16 residues. Germline V lookup: CDR1 SGHTA, CDR2 FQGNSA. This CDR3 reads CASSLASSTPRETQYF. CDR3 sequence (DNA): TGTGCCAGCAGCTTAGCGTCTAGTACACCCCGAGAGACCCAGTACTTC.

As to this clonotype: This sequence may be a read error, since a much larger clone differs from it by one base. Since no conserved phenylalanine or tryptophan closes the CDR3, a read error is the likely cause. J is TRBJ1-1 and V is TRBV2, with D tentatively TRBD1 (5 bases). Trimming pared 6 bases from V and 0 bases from J, leaving 8 bases between. This CDR3 has 13 amino acids. The germline gives CDR1 SNHLY, CDR2 FYNNEI. The CDR3 sequence: CASRLGLNTEAFL. The CDR3 bases are TGTGCCAGCAGGTTGGGGCTGAACACTGAAGCTTTCCTT.

This clonotype was seen many times. The chain couples TRBV3-1 to TRBJ2-7, with D possibly matching TRBD1 (6 bases). Per germline, CDR1 LGHDT and CDR2 YNNKEL (reference sequence). The CDR3 loop spans 15 amino acids. V dropped 3 bases and J dropped 2 bases, with 14 bases sitting between them. CDR3 amino acids: CASSHRGRTPYEQYF. DNA of the CDR3: TGTGCCAGCAGCCACAGGGGCCGAACCCCCTACGAGCAGTACTTC.

In its sample, this clonotype was seen many times. The V gene is TRBV6-1, the J gene TRBJ1-3; D is unclear. Germline values: CDR1 MNHNS, CDR2 SASEGT. Trimming removed 1 base from V and 0 bases from J, with 16 bases in between. The CDR3 spans 18 residues. CDR3 sequence reads: CASSEVITASFSGNTIYF. Here the CDR3 DNA reads TGTGCCAGCAGTGAAGTAATCACAGCCTCTTTCTCTGGAAACACCATATATTTT.

This chain connects TRBV12-3 or TRBV12-4 to TRBJ1-2, with D maybe TRBD1 (5 bases). V was pared by 6 bases and J by 5 bases, with 13 bases between. There are 13 residues in the CDR3. This CDR3 reads CASRSGLWYGYTF. CDR3 DNA sequence: TGTGCCAGCAGATCAGGGTTGTGGTATGGCTACACCTTC.

As concerns this clonotype: This may stem from a read error, because a much larger clone lies one nucleotide away. The V gene is TRBV6-2 or TRBV6-3, the J gene TRBJ1-5; D unclear. Per the germline V gene, CDR1 is MNHEY and CDR2 is SVGEGT. Between the trimmed V and J ends, which lost 0 bases and 8 bases, there was a span of 17 bases. The CDR3 spans 16 residues. The CDR3 nucleotides are TGTGCCAGCAGTTACTCGGTCAGGCACCCCATGGAGCCCCAGCATTTT. This gives the protein CASSYSVRHPMEPQHF.

In this sample, this clonotype turned up a few times. The J gene is TRBJ1-5, the V gene TRBV20-1; D gene uncertain. Germline CDR1 DFQATT, CDR2 SNEGSKA (reference sequence). This CDR3 has 14 amino acids. Trimming pared 2 bases from V and 3 bases from J, leaving 11 bases between. CDR3 nucleotides: TGCAGTGCTAGATTGGTCAGGATCAATCAGCCCCAGCATTTT. This encodes CSARLVRINQPQHF.

This clonotype was counted once. The V gene is TRBV6-2 or TRBV6-3, the J gene TRBJ2-1; 9 nucleotides line up with TRBD1. The V and J ends lost 7 bases and 8 bases, in that order; junction bases with no gene match: 9. The CDR3 extends over 14 amino acids. CDR1 MNHEY and CDR2 SVGEGT come from the germline V gene. CDR3 loop: CASTKDRGYDEQFF. The CDR3 region has the DNA TGTGCCAGCACCAAGGACAGGGGATATGATGAGCAGTTCTTC.

This clonotype was observed at least ten times. The chain employs TRBV10-3 and TRBJ1-2, with 10 bases fitting TRBD1. The CDR3 loop spans 16 amino acids. V gave up 0 bases and J gave up 6 bases; unmatched junction bases: 7. Germline V lookup: CDR1 ENHRY, CDR2 SYGVKD. The CDR3 protein is CAISESAGQGSNGYTF. DNA for the CDR3: TGTGCCATCAGTGAGTCAGCGGGACAGGGGAGCAATGGCTACACCTTC.

This clonotype turned up a few times. J is TRBJ1-2 and V is TRBV7-2; D remains unclear. V was clipped by 8 bases and J by 0 bases, with 13 bases between them. The CDR3 has 14 amino acids. CDR1 is SGHTA and CDR2 is FQGNSA in the germline V gene. CDR3 protein: CASPPVGTNYGYTF. The CDR3 region has the DNA TGTGCCAGCCCCCCTGTGGGAACTAACTATGGCTACACCTTC.